Below are 21 T cell receptor beta chains sequenced from a single sample in a study of blood T cell repertoires in COVID-19. Profiling relied on immunoSEQ multiplex PCR, and the TCRdb table lists in-frame clones only, not all of them. This table has some 150,000 clones, around nine tenths appearing once. Sequencing was carried out using peripheral blood. Receptors were obtained from a human donor in a cohort sampled during active COVID-19.

This chain connects TRBV2 to TRBJ2-3; D is perhaps TRBD2 (6 bases). The CDR3 sequence is 16 residues long. The germline V gene encodes CDR1 SNHLY and CDR2 FYNNEI. V was cut by 4 bases and J by 2 bases, with 16 bases left in between. CDR3 sequence: CASSAKPGLYTDTQYF. CDR3 coding DNA: TGTGCCAGCAGTGCAAAGCCGGGACTTTACACAGATACGCAGTATTTT.

The chain has TRBV7-2 and TRBJ2-7; 10 nucleotides match TRBD2. The germline V gene encodes CDR1 SGHTA and CDR2 FQGNSA. CDR3 length: 19 residues. The junction had 19 bases not matched to a gene; V was cut back by 5 bases and J by 3 bases. CDR3 nucleotides: TGTGCCAGCAGCCCAACTCCTCTTGGGACTAGCGCCATGGGCTACGAGCAGTACTTC. Translating it yields CASSPTPLGTSAMGYEQYF.

The rearrangement links TRBV5-1 to TRBJ1-1; D is possibly TRBD1 (6 bases). V was clipped by 4 bases and J by 6 bases, with 16 bases between them. The V gene's germline CDR1 is SGHRS and CDR2 YFSETQ. The CDR3 loop spans 14 amino acids. The CDR3 sequence is CASSGTGRSAEAFF. CDR3 coding DNA: TGCGCCAGCAGCGGAACAGGGCGGTCGGCTGAAGCTTTCTTT.

This rearrangement joins TRBV18 to TRBJ2-3; 8 bases map to TRBD1. V was pared by 3 bases and J by 0 bases, with 2 bases of the junction left unmatched. The CDR3 runs to 15 residues. Germline V lookup: CDR1 KGHSH, CDR2 LQKENI. For the CDR3, the DNA is TGTGCCAGCTCACCCCGGACAGGGAGCACAGATACGCAGTATTTT. Its protein product is CASSPRTGSTDTQYF.

The V gene is TRBV5-1, the J gene TRBJ1-1; no firm D call. CDR3 length: 15 amino acids. Germline loops: CDR1 SGHRS, CDR2 YFSETQ. Trimming pared 0 bases from V and 0 bases from J, leaving 9 bases between. The CDR3 DNA reads as TGCGCCAGCAGCTTGGTTTACGGGATGAACACTGAAGCTTTCTTT. This gives the protein CASSLVYGMNTEAFF.

The CDR3 coding sequence is TGTGCCACCAGCAGAGAACTCATAGGAGGAAGGGATGGCTACACCTTC. This translates into CATSRELIGGRDGYTF. The V call is TRBV15, the J call TRBJ1-2; D remains unclear. CDR1 is LNHNV, CDR2 YYDKDF, per germline (reference sequence). The CDR3 is 16 residues long. V shed 0 bases and J shed 6 bases, with 17 bases lying between them.

The J gene is TRBJ2-3, the V gene TRBV19; TRBD2 agrees at 11 bases. The CDR3 length is 18 residues. V shed 7 bases and J 0 bases; nucleotides not matched to a gene: 12. Germline loops: CDR1 LNHDA, CDR2 SQIVND (reference sequence). In nucleotides, the CDR3 is TGTGCCAGTAAGGTAGCGGGGGGGCCGATGAGTAGCACAGATACGCAGTATTTT. Its translation is CASKVAGGPMSSTDTQYF.

This clone was seen only a few times. The gene calls are TRBV6-5 and TRBJ1-2; 7 bases map to TRBD1. Trimming took 5 bases from V and 5 from J; bases not matched to a gene: 2. From germline, CDR1 is MNHEY and CDR2 SVGAGI. The CDR3 spans 12 residues. CDR3 DNA sequence: TGTGCCAGCAGTCCGGGACAGTATGGCTACACCTTC. It encodes CASSPGQYGYTF.

This chain joins TRBV29-1 and TRBJ1-2; D might be TRBD1 (5 bases). V gave up 8 bases and J gave up 4 bases, with 11 bases separating them. The CDR3 has 11 residues. From germline, CDR1 is SQVTM and CDR2 ANQGSEA. CDR3 protein: CSLVDSYGYTF. The CDR3 DNA sequence: TGCAGCCTCGTAGACAGCTATGGCTACACCTTC.

The V call is TRBV29-1, the J call TRBJ2-7; 9 bases align to TRBD1. This CDR3 contains 14 residues. V was clipped by 2 bases and J by 1 base; unmatched bases: 3. Germline CDR1 reads SQVTM; CDR2 reads ANQGSEA. The CDR3, as DNA: TGCAGCGTTGAACTGGGACAGGGATCCTACGAGCAGTACTTC. This sequence encodes CSVELGQGSYEQYF.

The V gene is TRBV5-1, the J gene TRBJ2-3; 9 bases are a match to TRBD1. Germline assignment: CDR1 SGHRS and CDR2 YFSETQ. V shed 0 bases, J shed 2 bases, and the junction held 10 bases outside the gene matches. CDR3 size: 18 residues. The CDR3 DNA reads as TGCGCCAGCAGCTTGGAAGGGACCGGGACAGGGAACACAGATACGCAGTATTTT. The encoded protein is CASSLEGTGTGNTDTQYF.

The chain is built from TRBV7-9 and TRBJ1-1; TRBD1 might be the D (5 bases). V lost 0 bases to trimming and J lost 0 bases, with 8 bases between them. The CDR3 spans 15 residues. In germline, CDR1 is SEHNR, CDR2 FQNEAQ (reference sequence). In nucleotides, the CDR3 is TGTGCCAGCAGCTTAGCGGTGACAGTGAACACTGAAGCTTTCTTT. Translating gives CASSLAVTVNTEAFF.

Concerning this clone: One end of the junction fails to match germline, which may point to a read error. The chain joins TRBV6-1 to TRBJ2-1, with 14 bases fitting TRBD2. The CDR3 length is 15 residues. Germline CDR1 MNHNS, CDR2 SASEGT. In DNA, the CDR3 is TGTGCCAGCAGGGAAGGGACTAGCGGGGGTAATGAGCAGTTCTTC. Its translation: CASREGTSGGNEQFF.

The J gene is TRBJ2-7, the V gene TRBV7-6; D is perhaps TRBD2 (6 bases). Germline loops: CDR1 SGHVS, CDR2 FNYEAQ. The CDR3 has 15 residues. V was shortened by 4 bases and J by 2 bases, with 15 bases between the two germline ends. CDR3 in amino acids: CASSSPGTQPYEQYF. The CDR3, as DNA: TGTGCCAGCAGCTCCCCCGGGACTCAACCCTACGAGCAGTACTTC.

This clone has a handful of counts. The rearrangement links TRBV27 to TRBJ1-1; maybe TRBD1 (6 bases). Trimming cost V 6 bases and J 1 base, with 9 bases left between them. The CDR3 spans 13 residues. CDR1 MNHEY and CDR2 SMNVEV come from the germline V gene (reference sequence). CDR3 loop: CASRQGTNTEAFF. For the CDR3, the DNA is TGTGCCAGCAGGCAGGGGACGAACACTGAAGCTTTCTTT.

The chain combines TRBV11-2 with TRBJ2-2; D call uncertain. The CDR3 has 16 residues. Trimming left V 3 bases short and J 0 bases short, with 11 bases between. Germline loops: CDR1 SGHAT, CDR2 FQNNGV. CDR3 protein: CASSLQVLPNTGELFF. In DNA, the CDR3 is TGTGCCAGCAGCTTGCAGGTCCTACCGAACACCGGGGAGCTGTTTTTT. The full variable domain, rest sourced from reference TRBV11-2 and TRBJ2-2, is EAGVAQSPRYKIIEKRQSVAFWCNPISGHATLYWYQQILGQGPKLLIQFQNNGVVDDSQLPKDRFSAERLKGVDSTLKIQPAKLEDSAVYLCASSLQVLPNTGELFFGEGSRLTVL.

The chain uses TRBV5-1 and TRBJ2-2, with 8 bases aligning to TRBD1. V trimming: 4 bases; J trimming: 4 bases; junction bases outside the gene matches: 6. Germline-derived CDR1 and CDR2 are SGHRS and YFSETQ. The CDR3 is made up of 15 amino acids. The CDR3 nucleotides are TGCGCCAGCAGCCCGGGGACAGGAGTCACCGGGGAGCTGTTTTTT. Its translation is CASSPGTGVTGELFF. Together with reference TRBV5-1 and TRBJ2-2, the CDR3 gives the full variable domain: KAGVTQTPRYLIKTRGQQVTLSCSPISGHRSVSWYQQTPGQGLQFLFEYFSETQRNKGNFPGRFSGRQFSNSRSEMNVSTLELGDSALYLCASSPGTGVTGELFFGEGSRLTVL.

V is TRBV7-6 and J is TRBJ2-2; 7 bases fit TRBD2. Germline V lookup: CDR1 SGHVS, CDR2 FNYEAQ. The CDR3 length is 17 residues. Trimming removed 1 base from V and 2 bases from J; junction bases left unmatched: 7. The CDR3 bases are TGTGCCAGCAGCTTAGTCTTGTCTAGCGGTAACACCGGGGAGCTGTTTTTT. Its protein product is CASSLVLSSGNTGELFF.

V is TRBV7-9 and J is TRBJ2-1, with D tentatively TRBD2 (6 bases). Germline values: CDR1 SEHNR, CDR2 FQNEAQ (reference sequence). V lost 5 bases and J lost 5, with 10 bases in between. The CDR3 totals 13 residues. The CDR3 protein is CASSGRLDNEQFF. CDR3 sequence (DNA): TGTGCCAGCAGCGGCCGACTAGACAATGAGCAGTTCTTC.

This sequence joins TRBV5-4 and TRBJ1-3; D is undetermined. V lost 4 bases to trimming and J lost 1 base, with 9 bases between them. The CDR3 sequence is 14 residues long. Germline V gene data show CDR1 as SGHNT and CDR2 as YYREEE (reference sequence). CDR3 coding DNA: TGTGCCAGCAGCGCAGGATTGTCTGGAAACACCATATATTTT. Translating gives CASSAGLSGNTIYF.

The chain has TRBV5-1 and TRBJ2-5, with 10 bases that match TRBD2. This CDR3 is built from 17 residues. From germline, CDR1 is SGHRS and CDR2 YFSETQ. Germline trimming cut 0 bases from V and 1 base from J; bases unmatched to any gene: 6. CDR3 coding DNA: TGCGCCAGCAGCTTGGGGTCTAGCGGGGGCCCCCAAGAGACCCAGTACTTC. It encodes CASSLGSSGGPQETQYF.